The clone carrying this T cell receptor (beta chain) appeared a few times. As handled by the study authors: Reference gene primer amplification in the assay estimated nucleated cell counts. Data came from immunoSEQ multiplex PCR; TCRdb stores just in-frame clones and leaves some out. From that table come the V and J calls and clone size; the DNA was used to work out D and trimming. The sample gives about 200,000 clones, 80% to 90% of which show up once; around 8% is in the top ten. Enrollees, about 18 to 95 years old, lived in approximately 25 US areas. V lost 3 bases and J 5 bases, leaving 7 bases between the germline ends. Germline V gene sequence: CDR1 MDHEN, CDR2 SYDVKM. This CDR3 has 13 residues. These data originate in a study of blood T cell repertoires in COVID-19.

Material: PBMCs or T cells enriched from blood (not recorded which). The V gene is TRBV28, the J gene TRBJ2-2; no clear D gene. The sequence was collected from a woman under 30 who had recovered from COVID-19. The CDR3 coding sequence is TGTGCCAGCAGTTTTCTCTCGACCGGGGAGCTGTTTTTT. Translated: CASSFLSTGELFF.